This TCR beta chain comes out of a study of blood T cell repertoires in COVID-19. Study background: PBMCs, B-cell-depleted T cells, or T cells provided the cDNA or gDNA that made up the material.

Germline lookup yields CDR1 SGHTA and CDR2 FQGNSA. The length of the CDR3 is 12 residues. The V gene lost 2 bases and the J gene lost 9 bases, with 8 bases spanning the gap. This table comes from immunoSEQ multiplex PCR, and its TCRdb copy is limited to in-frame clones, with some not included. The table lists about 300,000 clones, around 89% of them singletons, with 1.5% to 2% in the top ten. Sequences were obtained from peripheral blood. The rearrangement joins TRBV7-2 to TRBJ1-5, with D unclear. The clonotype comes from a woman under 40 with COVID-19, enrolled during active disease. CDR3 amino acids: CASSLSPGPQHF. The CDR3 nucleotides read TGTGCCAGCAGCTTATCCCCCGGGCCCCAGCATTTT.